This entry is about one T cell receptor (beta chain). The sample originates from a study of blood T cell repertoires in COVID-19. Study as a whole: Collection of acute and convalescent COVID-19 samples took place in the United States, Italy and Spain. PBMCs, B-cell-depleted T cells, or T cells provided the cDNA or gDNA that made up the material.

Original analysis: Quantification of nucleated cells was approximated via reference gene primer amplification. TCRdb keeps only in-frame clones here, not all; method: immunoSEQ multiplex PCR. V and J calls and clone size are as listed in that table; D and trimming were resolved from the DNA. The sample lists about 190,000 clones; 84% were seen once. V dropped 4 bases and J dropped 5; count of bases not matched to a gene: 12. In germline, CDR1 is SGHNT, CDR2 YYREEE (reference sequence). CDR3 length: 16 amino acids. Input material: peripheral blood. V and J are TRBV5-4 and TRBJ2-3; 8 bases are shared with TRBD2. This clonotype was sampled from a woman between 65 and 79 years old with active or convalescent COVID-19. The CDR3 reads CASSLGAGGGKDTQYF. DNA of the CDR3: TGTGCCAGCAGCCTGGGGGCGGGAGGCGGGAAAGATACGCAGTATTTT.